The entry that follows covers one T cell receptor beta chain sequence. CDR1 and CDR2 from the germline V gene are SGDLS and YYNGEE. The CDR3 is 17 amino acids. The V gene lost 0 bases and the J gene lost 0 bases, with 12 bases spanning the gap. This sample is drawn from a study of T-cell reconstitution after alpha-beta-depleted transplantation in children. The TCRbeta library was prepared with unique molecular identifiers. TCRdb redid the calling of the PCR reads with MiXCR, one entry per CDR3 protein. The table records about 610,000 distinct CDR3 sequences, roughly a tenth of them present only once. The sequence derives from a human donor who donated a stem cell graft to a child with acute myeloid leukemia. Specimen: PBMCs from the stem cell graft donor, collected from the stem cell graft. V is TRBV9 and J is TRBJ2-2; D remains unclear. This CDR3 is CASSVVPLGANTGELFF. CDR3 DNA: TGTGCCAGCAGCGTAGTACCGCTGGGCGCGAACACCGGGGAGCTGTTTTTT.